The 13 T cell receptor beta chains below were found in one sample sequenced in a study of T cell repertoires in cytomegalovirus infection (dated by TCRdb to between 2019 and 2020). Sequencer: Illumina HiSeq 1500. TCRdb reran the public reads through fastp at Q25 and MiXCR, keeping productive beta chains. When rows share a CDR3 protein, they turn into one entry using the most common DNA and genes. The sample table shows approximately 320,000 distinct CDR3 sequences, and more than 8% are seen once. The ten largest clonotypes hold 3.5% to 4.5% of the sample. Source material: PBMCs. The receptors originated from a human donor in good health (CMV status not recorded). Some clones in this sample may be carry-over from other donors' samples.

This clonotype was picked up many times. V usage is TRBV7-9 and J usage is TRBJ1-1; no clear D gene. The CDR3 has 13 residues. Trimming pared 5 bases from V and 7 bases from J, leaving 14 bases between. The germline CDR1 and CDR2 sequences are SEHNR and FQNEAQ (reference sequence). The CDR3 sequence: CASSRLGRFEAFF. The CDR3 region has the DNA TGTGCCAGCAGCCGACTCGGACGTTTTGAAGCTTTCTTT. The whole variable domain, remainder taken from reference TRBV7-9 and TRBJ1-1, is DTGVSQNPRHKITKRGQNVTFRCDPISEHNRLYWYRQTLGQGPEFLTYFQNEAQLEKSRLLSDRFSAERPKGSFSTLEIQRTEQGDSAMYLCASSRLGRFEAFFGQGTRLTVV.

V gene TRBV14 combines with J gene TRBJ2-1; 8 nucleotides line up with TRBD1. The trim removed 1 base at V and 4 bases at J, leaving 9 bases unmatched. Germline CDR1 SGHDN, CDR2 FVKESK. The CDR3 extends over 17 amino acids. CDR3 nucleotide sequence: TGTGCCAGCAGCCAAGTAGGGTCCGGACAGGGATACAATGAGCAGTTCTTC. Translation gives CASSQVGSGQGYNEQFF.

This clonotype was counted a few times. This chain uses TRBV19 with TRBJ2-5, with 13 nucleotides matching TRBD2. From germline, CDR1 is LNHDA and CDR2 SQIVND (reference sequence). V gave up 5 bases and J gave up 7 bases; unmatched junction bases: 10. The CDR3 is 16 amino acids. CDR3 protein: CASSAGLAGLTSTQYF. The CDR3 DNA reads TGTGCCAGTAGTGCGGGACTAGCGGGGCTAACGTCGACCCAGTACTTC.

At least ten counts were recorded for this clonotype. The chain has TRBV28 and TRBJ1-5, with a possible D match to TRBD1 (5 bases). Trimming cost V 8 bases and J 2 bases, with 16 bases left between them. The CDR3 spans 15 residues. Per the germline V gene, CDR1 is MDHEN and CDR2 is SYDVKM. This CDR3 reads CASAPGGVGNQPQHF. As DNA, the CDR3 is TGTGCCAGCGCCCCCGGGGGGGTTGGCAATCAGCCCCAGCATTTT.

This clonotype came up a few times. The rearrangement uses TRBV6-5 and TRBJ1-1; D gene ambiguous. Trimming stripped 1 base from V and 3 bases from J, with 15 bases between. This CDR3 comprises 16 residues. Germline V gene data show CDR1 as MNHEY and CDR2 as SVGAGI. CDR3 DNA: TGTGCCAGCAGTTACTATTCCGGACGGGCTGACACTGAAGCTTTCTTT. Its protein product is CASSYYSGRADTEAFF.

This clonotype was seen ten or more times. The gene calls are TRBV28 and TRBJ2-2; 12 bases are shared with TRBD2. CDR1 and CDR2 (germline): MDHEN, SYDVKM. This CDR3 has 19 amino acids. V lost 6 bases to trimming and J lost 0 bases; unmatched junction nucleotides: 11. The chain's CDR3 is CASSQYPTSGGTNTGELFF. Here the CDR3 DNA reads TGTGCCAGCAGCCAATACCCGACTAGCGGGGGCACGAACACCGGGGAGCTGTTTTTT.

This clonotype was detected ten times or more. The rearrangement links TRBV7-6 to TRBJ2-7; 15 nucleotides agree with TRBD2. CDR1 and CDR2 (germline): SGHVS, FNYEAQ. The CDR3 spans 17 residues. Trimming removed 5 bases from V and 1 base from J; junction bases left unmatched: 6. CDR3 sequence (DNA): TGTGCCAGCAGCCCCTGGACTAGCGGGAGGGCGTCCTACGAGCAGTACTTC. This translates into CASSPWTSGRASYEQYF. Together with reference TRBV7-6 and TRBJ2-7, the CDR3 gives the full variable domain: GAGVSQSPRYKVTKRGQDVALRCDPISGHVSLYWYRQALGQGPEFLTYFNYEAQQDKSGLPNDRFSAERPEGSISTLTIQRTEQRDSAMYRCASSPWTSGRASYEQYFGPGTRLTVT.

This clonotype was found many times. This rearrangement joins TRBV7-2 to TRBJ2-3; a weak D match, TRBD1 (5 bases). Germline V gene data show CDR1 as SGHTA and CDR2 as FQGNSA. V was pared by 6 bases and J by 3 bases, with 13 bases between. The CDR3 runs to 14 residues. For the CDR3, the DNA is TGTGCCAGCAGTCAGGGTCCGGCGACAGATACGCAGTATTTT. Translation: CASSQGPATDTQYF.

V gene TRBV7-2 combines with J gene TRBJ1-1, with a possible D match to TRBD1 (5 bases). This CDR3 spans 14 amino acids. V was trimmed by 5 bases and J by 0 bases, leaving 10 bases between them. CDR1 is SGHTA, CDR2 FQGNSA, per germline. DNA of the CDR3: TGTGCCAGCAGCACCCAGGGATTGAACACTGAAGCTTTCTTT. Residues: CASSTQGLNTEAFF.

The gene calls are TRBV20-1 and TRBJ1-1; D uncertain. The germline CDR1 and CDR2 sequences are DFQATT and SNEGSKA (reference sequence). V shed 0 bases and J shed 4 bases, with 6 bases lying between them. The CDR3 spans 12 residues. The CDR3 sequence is CSARDVATEAFF. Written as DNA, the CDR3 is TGCAGTGCTAGAGATGTTGCCACTGAAGCTTTCTTT.

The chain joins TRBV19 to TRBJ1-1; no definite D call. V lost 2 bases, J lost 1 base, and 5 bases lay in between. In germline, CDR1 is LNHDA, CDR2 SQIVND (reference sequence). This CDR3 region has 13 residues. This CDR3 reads CASSIKGNTEAFF. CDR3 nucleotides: TGTGCCAGTAGTATAAAAGGGAACACTGAAGCTTTCTTT.

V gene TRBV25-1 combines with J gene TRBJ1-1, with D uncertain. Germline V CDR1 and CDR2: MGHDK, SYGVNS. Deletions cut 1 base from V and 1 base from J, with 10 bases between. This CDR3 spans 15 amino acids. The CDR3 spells CASSELKGSNTEAFF. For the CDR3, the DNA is TGTGCCAGCAGTGAATTAAAGGGATCGAACACTGAAGCTTTCTTT.

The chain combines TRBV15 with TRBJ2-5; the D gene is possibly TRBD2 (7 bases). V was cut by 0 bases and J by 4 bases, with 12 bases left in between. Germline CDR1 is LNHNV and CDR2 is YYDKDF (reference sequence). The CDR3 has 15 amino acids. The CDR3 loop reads CATSREKGGLETQYF. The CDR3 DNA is TGTGCCACCAGCAGAGAGAAGGGGGGGTTAGAGACCCAGTACTTC.